A single sample gave rise to the 14 T cell receptor beta chains below, sequenced in a study of cytomegalovirus exposure and HLA in healthy donors. In the PCR, 60 Vbeta and 13 Jbeta primers were used. Profiling relied on immunoSEQ multiplex PCR, and the TCRdb table lists in-frame clones only, not all of them. Among fewer than 200,000 clones listed, roughly 87% were seen once. Sequenced sample: PBMCs. The receptors derive from a man in his fifties in good health and CMV-seronegative.

This clone was counted between two and nine times. The chain links TRBV6-6 to TRBJ1-1; no clear D gene. Trimming took 7 bases from V and 4 from J, leaving 16 bases between them. Per the germline V gene, CDR1 is MNHNY and CDR2 is SVGAGI (reference sequence). The CDR3 contains 14 residues. The chain's CDR3 is CASIGRIEVTEAFF. The CDR3 DNA follows: TGTGCCAGCATCGGCAGAATCGAGGTCACTGAAGCTTTCTTT.

This chain joins TRBV7-6 and TRBJ2-2; 8 bases align to TRBD2. The J segment lost 5 bases and the V segment lost 4 bases, leaving 9 bases of the junction unmatched. CDR1 and CDR2 (germline): SGHVS, FNYEAQ. CDR3 size: 16 residues. CDR3: CASSSLEAGVTGELFF. The CDR3 bases are TGTGCCAGCAGCTCCTTAGAAGCGGGGGTTACCGGGGAGCTGTTTTTT.

V gene TRBV12-5 combines with J gene TRBJ1-2, with unresolved D. Looked up from germline, CDR1 is LGHNT and CDR2 is FRNRAP. There are 14 residues in the CDR3. Trimming pared 2 bases from V and 4 bases from J, leaving 11 bases between. CDR3: CASGLSVSGYGYTF. The CDR3 nucleotides are TGTGCTAGTGGTTTGTCGGTTTCTGGCTATGGCTACACCTTC.

This clone was observed a single time. The CDR3 loop is CASSRRLAGGRIYEQYF. The CDR3 nucleotides are TGTGCCAGCAGCCGCCGACTAGCGGGGGGGCGAATCTACGAGCAGTACTTC. The rearrangement uses TRBV7-2 and TRBJ2-7; 14 bases are shared with TRBD2. V was clipped by 5 bases and J by 3 bases; unmatched bases: 9. There are 17 residues in the CDR3. Germline-derived CDR1 and CDR2 are SGHTA and FQGNSA. Filled out from reference TRBV7-2 and TRBJ2-7, the complete variable domain reads GAGVSQSPSNKVTEKGKDVELRCDPISGHTALYWYRQSLGQGLEFLIYFQGNSAPDKSGLPSDRFSAERTGGSVSTLTIQRTQQEDSAVYLCASSRRLAGGRIYEQYFGPGTRLTVT.

This clone was seen a single time. The rearrangement uses TRBV6-1 and TRBJ1-6; D not resolved. The CDR3 consists of 15 residues. CDR1 is MNHNS, CDR2 SASEGT, per germline. V was clipped by 6 bases and J by 8 bases, with 17 bases between them. The CDR3 spells CASSFLQEWYSPLHF. CDR3 nucleotide sequence: TGTGCCAGCAGCTTCCTCCAGGAATGGTATTCACCCCTCCACTTT.

V is TRBV7-3 and J is TRBJ1-1; D is uncertain. V was trimmed by 4 bases and J by 9 bases, leaving 18 bases between them. The CDR3 sequence is 14 residues long. CDR1 and CDR2 from the germline V gene are SGHTA and FQGTGA. CDR3 region: CASSSEASAGKAFF. The CDR3 bases are TGTGCCAGCAGCTCGGAAGCGTCGGCCGGGAAAGCTTTCTTT.

CDR3 sequence (DNA): TGTGCCAGCAGTTCAGGTATTGAGACCCAGTACTTC. It is translated as CASSSGIETQYF. V and J are TRBV28 and TRBJ2-5; no clear D gene. Deletions cut 4 bases from V and 5 bases from J, with 8 bases between. Germline assignment: CDR1 MDHEN and CDR2 SYDVKM. There are 12 residues in the CDR3.

This clone was observed once. J is TRBJ2-1 and V is TRBV10-2; weak D call: TRBD1 (6 bases). Germline lookup yields CDR1 WSHSY and CDR2 SAAADI. The CDR3 consists of 13 residues. V was cut by 9 bases and J by 2 bases, with 11 bases left in between. Written as DNA, the CDR3 is TGCGCCAGTCGGACAGAACCCTACAATGAGCAGTTCTTC. Translation: CASRTEPYNEQFF.

The chain links TRBV5-4 to TRBJ2-7, with 7 bases matching TRBD2. CDR1 is SGHNT, CDR2 YYREEE, per germline (reference sequence). Losses at the gene ends were 0 bases for V and 3 bases for J; bases not matched to a gene: 6. CDR3 length equals 15 residues. The CDR3 reads CASSLGSGDYYEQYF. The DNA for the CDR3 is TGTGCCAGCAGCTTGGGGAGCGGGGATTACTACGAGCAGTACTTC.

Worth noting for this clone: This specimen includes other DNA sequences encoding the same CDR3. The chain couples TRBV28 to TRBJ1-6; 8 nucleotides line up with TRBD1. The CDR3 is 13 amino acids. The V gene end was trimmed by 8 bases and the J gene end by 6 bases; junction bases not matched to a gene: 3. The germline gives CDR1 MDHEN, CDR2 SYDVKM. CDR3 in amino acids: CASGTGVNSPLHF. The CDR3 DNA sequence: TGTGCCAGCGGGACAGGAGTTAATTCACCCCTCCACTTT.

The chain has TRBV5-6 and TRBJ2-4; a possible D gene is TRBD1 (6 bases). Trimming left V 0 bases short and J 2 bases short, with 12 bases between. CDR3 length: 16 residues. Germline assignment: CDR1 SGHDT and CDR2 YYEEEE. The CDR3 DNA is TGTGCCAGCAGCTTGGAACAGGGCTTTACCAAAAACATTCAGTACTTC. Amino acid sequence: CASSLEQGFTKNIQYF.

V gene TRBV28 combines with J gene TRBJ2-7, with TRBD1 matching 8 bases. V shed 7 bases, J shed 5 bases, and the junction held 4 bases outside the gene matches. The germline gives CDR1 MDHEN, CDR2 SYDVKM. The CDR3 is made up of 12 amino acids. The CDR3 bases are TGTGCCAGCACCCCGGACAGGGACGAGCAGTACTTC. As protein: CASTPDRDEQYF.

The V gene is TRBV6-5, the J gene TRBJ1-5; D possibly corresponds to TRBD1 (6 bases). Deletions cut 6 bases from V and 0 bases from J, with 12 bases between. The CDR3 runs to 15 residues. Germline V gene data show CDR1 as MNHEY and CDR2 as SVGAGI. CDR3 bases: TGTGCCAGCAGATACGACAGGTATAGCAATCAGCCCCAGCATTTT. As protein: CASRYDRYSNQPQHF.

The V call is TRBV4-1, the J call TRBJ2-6, with 9 bases matching TRBD1. The CDR3 sequence is 17 residues long. V was pared by 0 bases and J by 4 bases, with 4 bases of the junction left unmatched. The germline V gene encodes CDR1 MGHRA and CDR2 YSYEKL. CDR3 sequence (DNA): TGCGCCAGCAGCCAAGATAGGACAGGGGCGGGGGCCAACGTCCTGACTTTC. Its translation is CASSQDRTGAGANVLTF.